This TCR beta chain was sequenced in a study of cytomegalovirus exposure and HLA in healthy donors. General study points: No immune exposure information besides CMV serostatus was available.

V gave up 3 bases and J gave up 5 bases, with 8 bases separating them. This CDR3 spans 13 amino acids. Germline V gene data show CDR1 as LNHNV and CDR2 as YYDKDF (reference sequence). On this clone itself: Its antigen is undetermined.

In the PCR, 60 Vbeta and 13 Jbeta primers were used. Profiling relied on immunoSEQ multiplex PCR, and the TCRdb table lists in-frame clones only, not all of them. The sample has hundreds of thousands of clones, approximately 83% seen once; the top ten hold about 0.77%. The chain combines TRBV15 with TRBJ1-5; no firm D call. This receptor was identified in a boy between 2 and 15 years old in good health and CMV-seronegative. Sequencing input: PBMCs. As DNA, the CDR3 is TGTGCCACCAGCAGTTACAAAGATCAGCCCCAGCATTTT. The encoded protein is CATSSYKDQPQHF.